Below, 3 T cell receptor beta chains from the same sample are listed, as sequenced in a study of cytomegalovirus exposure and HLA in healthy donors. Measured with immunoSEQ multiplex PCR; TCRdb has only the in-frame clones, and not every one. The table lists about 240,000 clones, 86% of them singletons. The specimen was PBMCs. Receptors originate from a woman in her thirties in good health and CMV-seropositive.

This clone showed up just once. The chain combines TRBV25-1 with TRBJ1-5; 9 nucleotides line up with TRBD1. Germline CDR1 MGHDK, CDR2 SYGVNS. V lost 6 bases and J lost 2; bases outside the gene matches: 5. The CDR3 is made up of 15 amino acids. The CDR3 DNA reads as TGTGCCAGCAGCCAGACAGGGGGAGGCAATCAGCCCCAGCATTTT. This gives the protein CASSQTGGGNQPQHF.

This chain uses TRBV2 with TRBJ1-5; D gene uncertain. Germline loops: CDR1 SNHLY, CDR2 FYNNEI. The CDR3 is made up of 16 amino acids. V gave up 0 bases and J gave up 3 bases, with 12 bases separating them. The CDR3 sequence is CASSEAHSLFNQPQHF. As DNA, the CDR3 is TGTGCCAGCAGTGAAGCTCACAGCCTATTCAATCAGCCCCAGCATTTT.

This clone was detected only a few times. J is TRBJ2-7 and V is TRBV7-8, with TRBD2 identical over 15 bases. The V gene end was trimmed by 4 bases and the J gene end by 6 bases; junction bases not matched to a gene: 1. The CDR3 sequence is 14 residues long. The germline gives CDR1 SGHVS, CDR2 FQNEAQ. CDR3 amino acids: CASSSGLAGGEQYF. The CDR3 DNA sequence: TGTGCCAGCAGCTCGGGACTAGCGGGAGGCGAGCAGTACTTC.